This T cell receptor beta chain derives from a study of molecular identifiers for immune sequencing clone quantification. Overall study findings and caveats: Spiked-in Jurkat TCR RNA corresponding to one cell was reported as detectable against 750,000 to 1,000,000 naive cells.

Both previously described methods and listed TCR primers were employed to make bulk TCR libraries. TCRdb recomputed calls from the PCR reads with MiXCR, one row per CDR3 protein. There are under 600,000 distinct CDR3 sequences in the sample; roughly 24% occur only once, and around 0.8% lies in the top ten. With RNA at 10%, 30% or 50%, naive CD8 libraries came from around 20,000 to 1,000,000 sorted cells. A remark on this clonotype: Its antigen is unidentified.

CDR3 size: 14 residues. What was sequenced was naive CD8+ T cells from blood, with Jurkat cell RNA spiked in. Documented subset: FACS-sorted CD8+CD4-CCR7+CD45RA+ naive T cells. This sequence joins TRBV21-1 and TRBJ2-7; TRBD1 is the table's D call, not checked against the DNA. TRBV21-1 is noted as a pseudogene. This TCR was sampled from a human donor in good health. Some libraries in this study had Jurkat cell RNA spiked in. CDR3 nucleotide sequence: TGTGCCATCAACCCTCTGGTGGGGGCAGGGGAGCAGTACTTC. Amino acid sequence: CAINPLVGAGEQYF.